The 24 T cell receptor beta chains reported below all come from one sample, sequenced in a study of T-cell reconstitution after alpha-beta-depleted transplantation in children. Preparing the TCRbeta library involved the use of unique molecular identifiers. TCRdb re-analysed the PCR reads in MiXCR, keeping a single row per CDR3 protein. This table has about 200,000 distinct CDR3 sequences, about 6% appearing once. The sample was PBMCs, taken before TCRalphabeta/CD19-depleted stem cell transplant. The receptor source for this set is a girl under three years old with combined immunodeficiency, due to receive a stem cell transplant.

This clonotype was recorded at least ten times. The rearrangement uses TRBV12-3 or TRBV12-4 and TRBJ2-3, with 8 bases matching TRBD2. The CDR3 loop spans 16 amino acids. V lost 4 bases and J lost 2; bases outside the gene matches: 8. The DNA of the CDR3 is TGTGCCAGCAGTTCCCAGGGCGGGGGGATCACAGATACGCAGTATTTT. Translating gives CASSSQGGGITDTQYF.

This clonotype was counted ten times or more. This chain connects TRBV4-3 to TRBJ1-1; D call uncertain. Germline-derived CDR1 and CDR2 are LGHNA and YSLEER. The CDR3 spans 15 residues. Trimming left V 1 base short and J 2 bases short, with 11 bases between. The CDR3 nucleotides read TGCGCCAGCAGCCAAGGGGCAGGTGGTAACACTGAAGCTTTCTTT. Protein sequence: CASSQGAGGNTEAFF.

This clonotype was observed many times. J is TRBJ2-1 and V is TRBV20-1, with TRBD2 identical over 12 bases. The germline V gene has CDR1 DFQATT and CDR2 SNEGSKA (reference sequence). Trimming cost V 1 base and J 7 bases; bases outside gene matches: 5. The CDR3 has 15 amino acids. In DNA form, the CDR3 reads TGCAGTGCTAGAGGCCTAGCGGGGGGGCTTAATGAGCAGTTCTTC. It specifies CSARGLAGGLNEQFF.

This clonotype was counted many times. The genes are TRBV7-9 and TRBJ2-7; no firm D call. CDR1 is SEHNR, CDR2 FQNEAQ, per germline (reference sequence). This CDR3 is 16 amino acids long. Trimming stripped 0 bases from V and 2 bases from J, with 14 bases between. CDR3 sequence reads: CASSLALVSPTYEQYF. CDR3 nucleotides: TGTGCCAGCAGCTTAGCCCTAGTATCACCAACCTACGAGCAGTACTTC. The variable domain in full, completed from reference TRBV7-9 and TRBJ2-7, reads DTGVSQNPRHKITKRGQNVTFRCDPISEHNRLYWYRQTLGQGPEFLTYFQNEAQLEKSRLLSDRFSAERPKGSFSTLEIQRTEQGDSAMYLCASSLALVSPTYEQYFGPGTRLTVT.

This clonotype was seen repeatedly, ten times or more. The chain combines TRBV20-1 with TRBJ2-3; possibly TRBD2 for D (6 bases). CDR3 size: 15 residues. CDR1 and CDR2 from the germline V gene are DFQATT and SNEGSKA (reference sequence). The V end lost 0 bases, the J end lost 4 bases, and 14 bases lay between the germline ends. The CDR3 here is CSARDRLSGADTQYF. The CDR3 region has the DNA TGCAGTGCTAGAGATCGGCTCTCGGGGGCAGATACGCAGTATTTT.

In its sample, this clonotype was seen many times. CDR3 in DNA: TGTGCCACCAGCTCCAACCGGGCAGGCGTAGGAGAGACCCAGTACTTC. Residues: CATSSNRAGVGETQYF. V usage is TRBV15 and J usage is TRBJ2-5; D is uncertain. This CDR3 region has 16 residues. CDR1 is LNHNV and CDR2 is YYDKDF in the germline V gene (reference sequence). V was trimmed by 5 bases and J by 4 bases, leaving 20 bases between them.

Many counts were recorded for this clonotype. This chain joins TRBV6-2 or TRBV6-3 and TRBJ1-4, with 7 bases that match TRBD1. The CDR3 contains 17 residues. After removal of 3 bases from V and 1 base from J, the junction contained 8 bases not matched to a gene. From germline, CDR1 is MNHEY and CDR2 SVGEGT. The CDR3 DNA is TGTGCCAGCAGTTATCGCGACAGGGACGAAACTAATGAAAAACTGTTTTTT. Protein sequence: CASSYRDRDETNEKLFF.

This clonotype was detected ten times or more. The chain combines TRBV12-5 with TRBJ2-1, with TRBD2 identical over 9 bases. The CDR3 has 16 residues. With 4 bases clipped from V and 0 bases from J, the junction kept 4 bases outside the gene matches. CDR1 is LGHNT, CDR2 FRNRAP, per germline. CDR3 DNA: TGTGCTAGTGGTTATAGCGGGAGAACCTCCTACAATGAGCAGTTCTTC. Protein product: CASGYSGRTSYNEQFF.

In its sample, this clonotype was seen many times. V and J are TRBV7-2 and TRBJ2-5; 7 bases align to TRBD1. Germline V gene sequence: CDR1 SGHTA, CDR2 FQGNSA. Trimming removed 5 bases from V and 2 bases from J; junction bases left unmatched: 8. The CDR3 is 15 amino acids. DNA for the CDR3: TGTGCCAGCAGCGTTATCAGGGGGATTCAAGAGACCCAGTACTTC. Encoded protein: CASSVIRGIQETQYF. The entire variable domain, with the rest obtained from reference TRBV7-2 and TRBJ2-5, is as follows: GAGVSQSPSNKVTEKGKDVELRCDPISGHTALYWYRQSLGQGLEFLIYFQGNSAPDKSGLPSDRFSAERTGGSVSTLTIQRTQQEDSAVYLCASSVIRGIQETQYFGPGTRLLVL.

There are many counts of this clonotype. This chain uses TRBV20-1 with TRBJ2-1; 12 nucleotides match TRBD2. From germline, CDR1 is DFQATT and CDR2 SNEGSKA (reference sequence). The CDR3 is made up of 16 amino acids. Trimming removed 3 bases from V and 2 bases from J; junction bases left unmatched: 5. This CDR3 is CSASVLAGGAYNEQFF. CDR3 sequence (DNA): TGCAGTGCTAGCGTGCTAGCGGGAGGGGCCTACAATGAGCAGTTCTTC.

A few counts support this clonotype. The gene calls are TRBV7-8 and TRBJ2-1, with TRBD2 identical over 16 bases. The germline V gene encodes CDR1 SGHVS and CDR2 FQNEAQ. The CDR3 is 17 amino acids. The ends lost 1 base at V and 8 bases at J; junction bases unmatched: 5. CDR3 sequence (DNA): TGTGCCAGCAGCTTAGATGGGGGACTAGCGGGAGGGGATGAGCAGTTCTTC. It is translated as CASSLDGGLAGGDEQFF. The full variable domain, completed using reference TRBV7-8 and TRBJ2-1, is GAGVSQSPRYKVAKRGQDVALRCDPISGHVSLFWYQQALGQGPEFLTYFQNEAQLDKSGLPSDRFFAERPEGSVSTLKIQRTQQEDSAVYLCASSLDGGLAGGDEQFFGPGTRLTVL.

This clonotype was seen a handful of times. This chain connects TRBV13 to TRBJ2-1; D is uncertain. The CDR3 is 15 residues long. Germline loops: CDR1 PRHDT, CDR2 FYEKMQ (reference sequence). The germline V and J ends were trimmed by 5 bases and 9 bases, with 20 bases remaining between them. The CDR3 sequence is CASSGRVRAHSEQFF. CDR3 in DNA: TGTGCCAGCAGCGGACGGGTGCGAGCCCATAGTGAGCAGTTCTTC. Filled out from reference TRBV13 and TRBJ2-1, the complete variable domain reads AAGVIQSPRHLIKEKRETATLKCYPIPRHDTVYWYQQGPGQDPQFLISFYEKMQSDKGSIPDRFSAQQFSDYHSELNMSSLELGDSALYFCASSGRVRAHSEQFFGPGTRLTVL.

The chain joins TRBV12-3 or TRBV12-4 to TRBJ1-2; perhaps TRBD1 as D (5 bases). Trimming cost V 5 bases and J 0 bases, with 16 bases left between them. The CDR3 is 16 residues long. The CDR3 loop reads CASSDTLRVANYGYTF. DNA for the CDR3: TGTGCCAGCAGTGACACCCTCAGGGTCGCTAACTATGGCTACACCTTC.

This clonotype has more than one count but fewer than ten. The gene calls are TRBV29-1 and TRBJ1-2; D unresolved. Germline V gene sequence: CDR1 SQVTM, CDR2 ANQGSEA. The V end was cut by 6 bases, the J end by 2 bases, with 19 bases between. The CDR3 consists of 15 residues. CDR3 loop: CSVPKAAGGNYGYTF. In nucleotides, the CDR3 is TGCAGCGTCCCCAAGGCGGCAGGAGGGAACTATGGCTACACCTTC.

A word on this clonotype: One junction end disagrees with the germline gene, perhaps due to a read error. The rearrangement joins TRBV30 to TRBJ2-4; perhaps TRBD2 as D (6 bases). Germline CDR1 GTSNPN, CDR2 SVGIG (reference sequence). This CDR3 is 13 amino acids long. CDR3 region: CAWSVAGGNIQYF. In DNA, the CDR3 is TGTGCATGGAGCGTAGCCGGGGGAAACATTCAGTACTTC.

This clonotype was picked up many times. V is TRBV7-2 and J is TRBJ2-7; 7 bases line up with TRBD1. The length of the CDR3 is 14 residues. V lost 5 bases to trimming and J lost 4 bases; unmatched junction nucleotides: 8. Germline V CDR1 and CDR2: SGHTA, FQGNSA. CDR3 residues: CASSARDSWYEQYF. The CDR3 coding sequence is TGTGCCAGCAGCGCAAGGGACAGTTGGTACGAGCAGTACTTC.

This clonotype showed up just a few times. The chain joins TRBV9 to TRBJ1-6; no clear D. The CDR3 consists of 15 residues. The germline CDR1 and CDR2 sequences are SGDLS and YYNGEE. V was pared by 0 bases and J by 7 bases, with 11 bases between. CDR3 sequence (DNA): TGTGCCAGCAGCGTAGCAAACAGCTTGAATTCACCCCTCCACTTT. Translating it yields CASSVANSLNSPLHF.

This clonotype was counted many times. The V call is TRBV6-7, the J call TRBJ1-2; a weak D match, TRBD1 (5 bases). TRBV6-7 is marked as an open reading frame, function uncertain. The CDR3 spans 10 residues. V dropped 9 bases and J dropped 8 bases, with 10 bases sitting between them. The CDR3 bases are TGTGCCAGTTCAGGGAACGGCTACACCTTC. The encoded protein is CASSGNGYTF.

This clonotype has a handful of counts. This clone may be a read error of a much larger clone one base away. The genes are TRBV7-9 and TRBJ1-3; no reliable D call. The CDR3 has 14 residues. Germline CDR1 SEHNR, CDR2 FQNEAQ (reference sequence). CDR3 coding DNA: TGTGCCAGCAGCTTACCTGGCACTGGAAACACCTTATATTTT. As protein: CASSLPGTGNTLYF.

At least ten counts were recorded for this clonotype. The V and J genes are TRBV4-1 and TRBJ1-1; D is possibly TRBD1 (5 bases). V lost 3 bases to trimming and J lost 1 base, with 21 bases between them. Germline CDR1 is MGHRA and CDR2 is YSYEKL. The CDR3 is 18 residues long. The CDR3 reads CASSHQDGGGGRNTEAFF. The CDR3, as DNA: TGCGCCAGCAGCCATCAAGATGGTGGGGGTGGCCGGAACACTGAAGCTTTCTTT.

The sample holds many counts of this clonotype. CDR3 protein: CASSSPLLTPANTGELFF. The CDR3 region has the DNA TGTGCCAGCAGTTCCCCCCTTTTGACACCCGCGAACACCGGGGAGCTGTTTTTT. This rearrangement joins TRBV28 to TRBJ2-2; D is unclear. CDR1 is MDHEN and CDR2 is SYDVKM in the germline V gene. Trimming stripped 4 bases from V and 0 bases from J, with 18 bases between. The CDR3 extends over 18 amino acids.

Regarding this clonotype: This may arise from a read error, as a much more abundant clone is one base away. The chain joins TRBV12-3 or TRBV12-4 to TRBJ1-2; D uncertain. Trimming removed 6 bases from V and 13 bases from J, with 6 bases in between. The CDR3 runs to 8 residues. The CDR3 nucleotides are TGTGCCAGCAGCCCTGTCACCTTC. This encodes CASSPVTF.

This clonotype occurred many times. The chain is built from TRBV7-8 and TRBJ2-7, with no clear D. Trimming pared 2 bases from V and 2 bases from J, leaving 13 bases between. The CDR3 totals 15 residues. The germline gives CDR1 SGHVS, CDR2 FQNEAQ. This CDR3 is CASSLSTEATYEQYF. In DNA form, the CDR3 reads TGTGCCAGCAGCTTAAGTACAGAAGCAACCTACGAGCAGTACTTC. Full variable domain (remainder filled in from reference TRBV7-8 and TRBJ2-7): GAGVSQSPRYKVAKRGQDVALRCDPISGHVSLFWYQQALGQGPEFLTYFQNEAQLDKSGLPSDRFFAERPEGSVSTLKIQRTQQEDSAVYLCASSLSTEATYEQYFGPGTRLTVT.

This clonotype was picked up many times. The V and J genes are TRBV5-1 and TRBJ1-4, with D unclear. CDR1 and CDR2 from the germline V gene are SGHRS and YFSETQ. Trimming left V 4 bases short and J 4 bases short, with 8 bases between. CDR3 size: 13 residues. The CDR3 region is CASSPTVNEKLFF. CDR3 bases: TGCGCCAGCAGCCCGACGGTTAATGAAAAACTGTTTTTT.